A single sample gave rise to the 8 T cell receptor beta chains below, sequenced in a study of blood T cell repertoires in COVID-19. Clones were sequenced by immunoSEQ multiplex PCR, and TCRdb holds only the in-frame ones, with some missing. The table records 150,000 to 200,000 clones, about 90% of them present only once. Sequenced: peripheral blood. The source of these receptors is a man aged 25 to 40 with COVID-19, enrolled during active disease.

The CDR3 bases are TGTGCCAGCAGTTTGGGACTAGCGGGAGATACGCAGTATTTT. It yields the protein CASSLGLAGDTQYF. The chain joins TRBV28 to TRBJ2-3, with 12 positions matching TRBD2. The CDR3 is 14 residues long. Trimming removed 3 bases from V and 5 bases from J; junction bases left unmatched: 0. Germline V CDR1 and CDR2: MDHEN, SYDVKM.

The chain is built from TRBV6-2 or TRBV6-3 and TRBJ1-3, with D possibly matching TRBD1 (6 bases). The V and J ends lost 5 bases and 2 bases respectively, with 16 bases between them. Germline V gene lookup returns CDR1 MNHEY and CDR2 SVGEGT. CDR3 length: 16 residues. CDR3 DNA: TGTGCCAGCAGTAGACCCCCGCAGGGGACTGGAAACACCATATATTTT. It encodes CASSRPPQGTGNTIYF.

A remark on this clone: Its ends do not fully match the called genes, so a read error is possible. The rearrangement uses TRBV4-1 and TRBJ2-1; 8 bases are shared with TRBD1. CDR1 MGHRA and CDR2 YSYEKL come from the germline V gene. The CDR3 runs to 13 residues. The CDR3 DNA reads TGCGCCAGCAGCCAAGATCTTTCAGGGGGCGGAATCTTC. It is translated as CASSQDLSGGGIF.

The V and J genes are TRBV29-1 and TRBJ2-5; D might be TRBD2 (7 bases). V lost 7 bases and J lost 6, with 24 bases in between. From germline, CDR1 is SQVTM and CDR2 ANQGSEA. The CDR3 length is 15 residues. CDR3 protein: CSARARTAGIQTQYF. As DNA, the CDR3 is TGCAGCGCCAGGGCGAGGACAGCGGGGATCCAGACCCAGTACTTC.

The chain couples TRBV5-1 to TRBJ1-5; D is unclear. Germline lookup yields CDR1 SGHRS and CDR2 YFSETQ. With 1 base removed from V and 3 bases from J, the gap between germline ends came to 8 bases. The CDR3 is made up of 14 amino acids. The CDR3 nucleotides read TGCGCCAGCAGCTTGTTGGGCGTCAATCAGCCCCAGCATTTT. Translation: CASSLLGVNQPQHF.

Only a few counts were recorded for this clone. The chain is built from TRBV27 and TRBJ1-2; 9 nucleotides line up with TRBD1. The ends lost 1 base at V and 2 bases at J; junction bases unmatched: 2. CDR1 is MNHEY and CDR2 is SMNVEV in the germline V gene (reference sequence). The CDR3 runs to 15 residues. The CDR3 sequence is CASSLYGTGNYGYTF. CDR3 in DNA: TGTGCCAGCAGTTTATACGGGACAGGGAACTATGGCTACACCTTC.

V gene TRBV30 combines with J gene TRBJ2-2; maybe TRBD2 (5 bases). The germline V gene encodes CDR1 GTSNPN and CDR2 SVGIG (reference sequence). V was shortened by 3 bases and J by 5 bases, with 7 bases between the two germline ends. CDR3 length: 12 residues. The CDR3 nucleotides are TGTGCCTGGAGACGGGGAACCGGGGAGCTGTTTTTT. Its protein product is CAWRRGTGELFF.

V and J are TRBV3-1 (or the pseudogene TRBV3-2) and TRBJ1-2; 8 bases are shared with TRBD1. Germline lookup yields CDR1 LGHDT and CDR2 YNNKEL (reference sequence). V gave up 1 base and J gave up 7 bases; unmatched junction bases: 8. The CDR3 loop spans 15 amino acids. CDR3 nucleotides: TGTGCCAGCAGCCAAGGAGGACAGGGAAAGGGTGGCTACACCTTC. It yields the protein CASSQGGQGKGGYTF.